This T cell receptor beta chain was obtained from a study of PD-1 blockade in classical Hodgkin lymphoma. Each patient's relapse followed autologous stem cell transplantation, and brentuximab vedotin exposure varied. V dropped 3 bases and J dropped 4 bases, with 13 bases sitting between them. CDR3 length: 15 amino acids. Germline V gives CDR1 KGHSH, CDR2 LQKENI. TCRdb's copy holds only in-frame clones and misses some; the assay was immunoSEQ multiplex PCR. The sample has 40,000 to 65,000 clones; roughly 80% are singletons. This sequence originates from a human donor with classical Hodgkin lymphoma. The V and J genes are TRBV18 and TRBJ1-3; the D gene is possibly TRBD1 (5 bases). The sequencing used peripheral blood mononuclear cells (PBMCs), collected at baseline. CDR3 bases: TGTGCCAGCTCACCCGAAGTTGGGGGAGGAAACACCATATATTTT. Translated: CASSPEVGGGNTIYF.